The clone carrying this T cell receptor beta chain showed up just a few times. What it binds is unknown. This sample is part of a study of T-cell reconstitution after alpha-beta-depleted transplantation in children. Study outcomes and limitations: Reportedly, alpha-beta T cells present about two months post-transplant originated from several hundred expanded clones of graft origin.

V dropped 2 bases and J dropped 0 bases, with 8 bases sitting between them. This CDR3 is built from 14 residues. Germline V gene data show CDR1 as SNHLY and CDR2 as FYNNEI. As it was prepared, the TCRbeta library received unique molecular identifiers. TCRdb independently ran MiXCR on the PCR reads; one entry per CDR3 protein. Of around 230,000 distinct CDR3 sequences listed, approximately 17% are singletons. The sample was PBMCs, mostly from graft donor cells, taken 360 days after TCRalphabeta/CD19-depleted stem cell transplant. V and J are TRBV2 and TRBJ2-7; D is undetermined. The TCR comes from a male patient under 10 years old who had a stem cell transplant for acute lymphoblastic leukemia, so the T cells may come from the graft donor. In nucleotides, the CDR3 is TGTGCCAGCAGTGAAATGAACAGCTCCTACGAGCAGTACTTC. This sequence encodes CASSEMNSSYEQYF.